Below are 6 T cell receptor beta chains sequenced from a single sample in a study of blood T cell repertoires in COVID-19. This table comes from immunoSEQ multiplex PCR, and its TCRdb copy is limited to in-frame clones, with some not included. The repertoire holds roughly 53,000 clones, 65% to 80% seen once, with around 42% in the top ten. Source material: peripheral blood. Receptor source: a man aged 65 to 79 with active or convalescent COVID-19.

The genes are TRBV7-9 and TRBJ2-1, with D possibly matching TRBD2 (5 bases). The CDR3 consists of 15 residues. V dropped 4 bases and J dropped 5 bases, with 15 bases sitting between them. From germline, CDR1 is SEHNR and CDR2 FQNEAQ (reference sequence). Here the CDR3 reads CASSYPRTGNNEQFF. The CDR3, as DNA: TGTGCCAGCAGCTATCCCCGGACGGGAAACAATGAGCAGTTCTTC. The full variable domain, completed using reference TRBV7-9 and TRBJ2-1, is DTGVSQNPRHKITKRGQNVTFRCDPISEHNRLYWYRQTLGQGPEFLTYFQNEAQLEKSRLLSDRFSAERPKGSFSTLEIQRTEQGDSAMYLCASSYPRTGNNEQFFGPGTRLTVL.

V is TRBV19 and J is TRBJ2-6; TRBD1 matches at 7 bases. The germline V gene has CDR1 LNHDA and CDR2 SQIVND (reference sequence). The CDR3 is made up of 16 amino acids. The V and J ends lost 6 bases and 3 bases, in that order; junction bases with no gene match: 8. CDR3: CASRPNPGGGANVLTF. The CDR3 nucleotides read TGTGCCAGTAGACCGAACCCAGGGGGTGGGGCCAACGTCCTGACTTTC.

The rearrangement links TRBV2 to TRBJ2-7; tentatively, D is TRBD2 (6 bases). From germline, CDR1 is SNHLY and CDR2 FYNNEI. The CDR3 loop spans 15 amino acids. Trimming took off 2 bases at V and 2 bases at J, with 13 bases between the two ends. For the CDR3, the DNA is TGTGCCAGCAGTGAACGGGGCCGGGGGACCTACGAGCAGTACTTC. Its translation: CASSERGRGTYEQYF.

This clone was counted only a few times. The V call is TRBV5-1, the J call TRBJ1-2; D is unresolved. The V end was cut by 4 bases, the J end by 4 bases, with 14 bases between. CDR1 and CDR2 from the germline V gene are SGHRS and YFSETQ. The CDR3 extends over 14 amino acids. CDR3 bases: TGCGCCAGCAGCCCCCGGGATCCGGGCTATGGCTACACCTTC. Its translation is CASSPRDPGYGYTF.

The CDR3 protein is CASSYSQGDNTF. CDR3 sequence (DNA): TGTGCCAGCAGCTATTCACAGGGGGACAACACCTTC. The chain couples TRBV6-6 to TRBJ1-2; the match to TRBD1 covers 8 bases. J was trimmed by 12 bases and V by 6 bases; bases with no gene match: 9. The germline V gene has CDR1 MNHNY and CDR2 SVGAGI (reference sequence). The CDR3 is 12 amino acids.

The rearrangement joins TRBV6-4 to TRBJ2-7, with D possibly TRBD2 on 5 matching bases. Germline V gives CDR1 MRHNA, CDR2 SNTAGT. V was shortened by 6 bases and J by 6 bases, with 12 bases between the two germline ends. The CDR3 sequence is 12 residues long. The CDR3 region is CASSPGLCEQYF. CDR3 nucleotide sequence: TGTGCCAGCAGCCCCGGACTGTGCGAGCAGTACTTC.